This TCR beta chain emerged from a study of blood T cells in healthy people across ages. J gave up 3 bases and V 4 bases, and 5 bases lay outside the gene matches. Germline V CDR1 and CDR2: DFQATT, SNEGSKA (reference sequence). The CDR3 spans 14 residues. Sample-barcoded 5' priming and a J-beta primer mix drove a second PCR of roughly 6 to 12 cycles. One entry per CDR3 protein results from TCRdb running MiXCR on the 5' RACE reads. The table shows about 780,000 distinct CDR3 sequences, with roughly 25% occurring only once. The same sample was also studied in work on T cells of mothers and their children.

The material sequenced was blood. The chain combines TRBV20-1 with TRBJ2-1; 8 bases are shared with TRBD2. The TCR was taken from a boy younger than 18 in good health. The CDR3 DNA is TGCAGTGCTATTATCGGGGGGGTCTACAATGAGCAGTTCTTC. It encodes CSAIIGGVYNEQFF.